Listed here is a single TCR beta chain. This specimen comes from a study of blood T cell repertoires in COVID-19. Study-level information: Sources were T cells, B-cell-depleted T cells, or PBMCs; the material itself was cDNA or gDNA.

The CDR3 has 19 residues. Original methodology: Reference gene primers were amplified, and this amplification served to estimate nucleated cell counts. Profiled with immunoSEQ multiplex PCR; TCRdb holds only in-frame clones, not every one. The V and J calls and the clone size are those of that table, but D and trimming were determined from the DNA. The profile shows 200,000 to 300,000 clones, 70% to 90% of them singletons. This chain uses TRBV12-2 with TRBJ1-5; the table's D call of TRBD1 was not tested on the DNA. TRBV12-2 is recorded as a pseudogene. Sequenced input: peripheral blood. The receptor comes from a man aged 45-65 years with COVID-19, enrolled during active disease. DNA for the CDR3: TGTGCAAGTCGCTTAGCGTATCCGATACAGGGGGGACTTCGTCAGCCCCAGCATTTT. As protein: CASRLAYPIQGGLRQPQHF.